The clone carrying this T cell receptor beta chain was seen only a few times. Its cognate antigen is unknown. This sample is drawn from a study of cytomegalovirus exposure and HLA in healthy donors. Looking at the study overall: Prior work identified around 120 million unique TCR beta sequences in 150 million to 200 million T cells. Study observations and caveats: Cytomegalovirus status was reportedly diagnosed by the classifier with high specificity and sensitivity.

With 60 Vbeta and 13 Jbeta primers, the PCR was carried out. The repertoire was sequenced with immunoSEQ multiplex PCR; TCRdb's copy has only in-frame clones and lacks some. The sample holds 100,000 or so clones; less than 75% are singletons and the top ten take roughly 11%. Trimming took 2 bases from V and 4 from J; bases not matched to a gene: 7. The length of the CDR3 is 17 residues. Looked up from germline, CDR1 is MGHRA and CDR2 is YSYEKL. The rearrangement joins TRBV4-1 to TRBJ2-3, with 12 bases fitting TRBD2. Specimen: PBMCs. The TCR sequence derives from a man between 40 and 49 years old in good health and CMV-seropositive. The CDR3 DNA sequence: TGCGCCAGCAGCCAAACCCTAGCGGGAGGGTACTCAGATACGCAGTATTTT. Translated: CASSQTLAGGYSDTQYF.